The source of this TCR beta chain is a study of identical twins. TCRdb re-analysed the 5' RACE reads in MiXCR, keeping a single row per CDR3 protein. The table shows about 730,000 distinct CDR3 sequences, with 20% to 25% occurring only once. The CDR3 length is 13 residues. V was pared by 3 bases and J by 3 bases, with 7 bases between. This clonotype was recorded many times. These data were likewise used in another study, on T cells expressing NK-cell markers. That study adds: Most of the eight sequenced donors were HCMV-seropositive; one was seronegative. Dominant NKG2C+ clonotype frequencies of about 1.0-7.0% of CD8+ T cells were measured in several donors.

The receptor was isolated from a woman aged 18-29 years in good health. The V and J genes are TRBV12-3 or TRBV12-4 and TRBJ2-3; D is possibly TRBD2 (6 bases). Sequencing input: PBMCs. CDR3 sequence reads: CASSFGTTDTQYF. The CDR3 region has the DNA TGTGCCAGCAGTTTTGGGACTACAGATACGCAGTATTTT.